A selection of T cell receptor beta chains follows, all from one sample in a study of early T cells in non-severe SARS-CoV-2 infection. TCRdb recomputed calls from the 5' RACE reads with MiXCR, one row per CDR3 protein. Found here are tens of thousands of distinct CDR3 sequences, more than 6.5% of them singletons; the top ten hold roughly 5%. The source was whole blood, collected at baseline. These receptors were taken from an adult who was a healthcare worker with PCR-confirmed SARS-CoV-2 infection or an uninfected control (not recorded which). Each CDR3 is given with its conserved first and last residue. Each record gives: D gene, J gene, V gene, clone size, CDR3 DNA, CDR3 protein. D genes are given only for firm matches. A row's size may be missing; if present it is once, few, many or a size class.

NA | TRBJ1-1 | TRBV7-6 | few | TGTGCCAGCAGCCGTTTAGCTGGAACTGAAGCTTTCTTT | CASSRLAGTEAFF
TRBD1 | TRBJ1-6 | TRBV12-3/TRBV12-4 | few | TGTGCCAGCAGTTTCGTTGCGGGACAGGGTAATTCACCCCTCCACTTT | CASSFVAGQGNSPLHF
NA | TRBJ2-3 | TRBV6-5 | few | TGTGCCAGCAGTCCAGGGTCGGATACGCAGTATTTT | CASSPGSDTQYF
TRBD1 | TRBJ1-1 | TRBV5-1 | NA | TGCGCCAGCAGCCTGGCTGGGCAGGGGGCCACCATGAACACTGAAGCTTTCTTT | CASSLAGQGATMNTEAFF
NA | TRBJ1-6 | TRBV6-6 | few | TGTGCCAGCAGTTACGGAGATTACTCCTATAATTCACCCCTCCACTTT | CASSYGDYSYNSPLHF
TRBD1 | TRBJ2-3 | TRBV20-1 | few | TGCAGTGCTGGCCGACAGGGAAATACGCAGTATTTT | CSAGRQGNTQYF
NA | TRBJ2-3 | TRBV28 | many | TGTGCCAGCAGTTTTGGTACGGGACATGAGTATTTT | CASSFGTGHEYF
NA | TRBJ1-1 | TRBV29-1 | many | TGCAGCGTTTACCTGGGGAACACTGAAGCTTTCTTT | CSVYLGNTEAFF
TRBD2 | TRBJ2-1 | TRBV20-1 | few | TGCAGTGCTACCGGGACTAGCGGGTCCTACAATGAGCAGTTCTTC | CSATGTSGSYNEQFF
NA | TRBJ2-1 | TRBV20-1 | many | TGCAGTGCTAGAGATTCGATGAGGGGACCAGACAATGAGCAGTTCTTC | CSARDSMRGPDNEQFF
NA | TRBJ1-1 | TRBV7-9 | many | TGTGCCAGCAGCTTAATACAGATGGACACTGAAGCTTTCTTT | CASSLIQMDTEAFF
NA | TRBJ2-3 | TRBV6-5 | few | TGTGCCAGCAGTTATTCGCTAGATACGCAGTATTTT | CASSYSLDTQYF